The 24 T cell receptor beta chains given below trace back to one sample, sequenced in a study of Graves' ophthalmopathy and Graves' hyperthyroidism. TCR beta CDR3 regions were amplified from RNA transcripts. HTBI primers served in a first-round RT-PCR, which a second-round multiplex PCR followed. TCRdb re-derived calls from the multiplex PCR reads in MiXCR, one entry per CDR3 protein. The sample records 200,000 to 300,000 distinct CDR3 sequences, 45% being singletons. The material sequenced was peripheral blood. These receptors came from an adult man with Graves' ophthalmopathy.

The rearrangement links TRBV12-3 or TRBV12-4 to TRBJ1-2, with D uncertain. The CDR3 sequence is 13 residues long. Here the CDR3 reads CASGLERRLGYTF. CDR3 DNA sequence: TGTGCTAGTGGTTTGGAAAGGAGGCTTGGCTACACCTTC.

This clonotype was seen a handful of times. The V call is TRBV10-2, the J call TRBJ1-5; maybe TRBD1 (5 bases). Trimming stripped 7 bases from V and 5 bases from J, with 12 bases between. The CDR3 length is 13 residues. Per the germline V gene, CDR1 is WSHSY and CDR2 is SAAADI. This CDR3 is CASTLGGYQPQHF. CDR3 coding DNA: TGCGCCAGCACCCTGGGGGGTTATCAGCCCCAGCATTTT.

To note about this clonotype: It may be a read error: a sequence one base away is much more abundant. CDR3 nucleotides: TGCAGCGTTGAAGATGGGGGCTACACCTTC. Translation gives CSVEDGGYTF. The J gene is TRBJ1-2, the V gene TRBV29-1; D not resolved. The CDR3 consists of 10 residues. Germline V CDR1 and CDR2: SQVTM, ANQGSEA. V lost 0 bases to trimming and J lost 8 bases, with 4 bases between them.

The table lists this clonotype with a count of one. CDR3 residues: CASSWLGGDTQYF. As DNA, the CDR3 is TGTGCCAGCAGCTGGCTAGGGGGGGATACGCAGTATTTT. The chain joins TRBV7-3 to TRBJ2-3, with D perhaps TRBD1 or TRBD2 (6 bases each). Trimming cost V 4 bases and J 6 bases, with 11 bases left between them. This CDR3 is 13 amino acids long. Germline V CDR1 and CDR2: SGHTA, FQGTGA.

This chain joins TRBV5-1 and TRBJ1-2, with no clear D. Trimming took off 9 bases at V and 4 bases at J, with 25 bases between the two ends. CDR1 and CDR2 (germline): SGHRS, YFSETQ. This CDR3 region has 16 residues. The CDR3: CATAFNAGSISYGYTF. The DNA of the CDR3 is TGCGCCACCGCCTTTAATGCAGGATCCATAAGCTATGGCTACACCTTC.

The chain couples TRBV9 to TRBJ2-2; 8 positions agree with TRBD2. This CDR3 spans 14 amino acids. In germline, CDR1 is SGDLS, CDR2 YYNGEE. V was pared by 3 bases and J by 4 bases, with 2 bases of the junction left unmatched. Written as DNA, the CDR3 is TGTGCCAGCAGCGCGGCGGGAGGCACCGGGGAGCTGTTTTTT. Its protein product is CASSAAGGTGELFF.

The chain links TRBV2 to TRBJ1-5, with unresolved D. CDR3 length equals 15 residues. Trimming shortened V by 5 bases and J by 6 bases, and 17 bases separated the two germline ends. CDR1 is SNHLY, CDR2 FYNNEI, per germline. The CDR3 sequence: CASSFGVGLVQPQHF. CDR3 nucleotides: TGTGCCAGCAGTTTTGGGGTCGGGCTAGTTCAGCCCCAGCATTTT.

V gene TRBV7-9 combines with J gene TRBJ2-5, with a tentative D call TRBD1 (6 bases). V was pared by 3 bases and J by 1 base, with 12 bases between. The germline gives CDR1 SEHNR, CDR2 FQNEAQ (reference sequence). The CDR3 is made up of 15 amino acids. CDR3 residues: CASSFSATGQETQYF. The CDR3 nucleotides read TGTGCCAGCAGCTTCTCGGCGACAGGCCAAGAGACCCAGTACTTC.

V usage is TRBV10-3 and J usage is TRBJ2-7; the D is unclear. Germline V gives CDR1 ENHRY, CDR2 SYGVKD. This CDR3 contains 15 residues. V lost 2 bases and J lost 0, with 11 bases in between. CDR3 DNA sequence: TGTGCCATCAGTGAGATGGGCCGATCCTCCTACGAGCAGTACTTC. Its protein is CAISEMGRSSYEQYF.

The chain recombines TRBV7-9 with TRBJ2-5; TRBD2 aligns across 9 bases. V was pared by 3 bases and J by 1 base, with 6 bases of the junction left unmatched. CDR3 length: 16 amino acids. Germline CDR1 reads SEHNR; CDR2 reads FQNEAQ (reference sequence). The CDR3 protein is CASSFLAGQFQETQYF. The DNA of the CDR3 is TGTGCCAGCAGCTTCCTAGCGGGACAGTTCCAAGAGACCCAGTACTTC.

A few counts support this clonotype. This chain links TRBV20-1 with TRBJ2-7; 8 bases are a match to TRBD1. V lost 6 bases and J lost 3; bases outside the gene matches: 10. Germline lookup yields CDR1 DFQATT and CDR2 SNEGSKA (reference sequence). The CDR3 sequence is 14 residues long. For the CDR3, the DNA is TGCAGTGCCCAAGGACAGGGCGGTGTCTACGAGCAGTACTTC. Its protein is CSAQGQGGVYEQYF.

The chain carries TRBV24-1 and TRBJ2-7, with 12 bases lining up with TRBD1. The germline gives CDR1 KGHDR, CDR2 SFDVKD. V shed 4 bases, J shed 2 bases, and the junction held 5 bases outside the gene matches. The CDR3 is made up of 16 amino acids. The chain's CDR3 is CATSDPGQGATYEQYF. For the CDR3, the DNA is TGTGCCACCAGTGACCCGGGACAGGGGGCCACCTACGAGCAGTACTTC.

CDR3 nucleotide sequence: TGTGCCAGCAGCTTACCTGGGCCCAGCTCTGGAAACACCATATATTTT. This gives the protein CASSLPGPSSGNTIYF. The rearrangement uses TRBV7-9 and TRBJ1-3; no reliable D call. With 2 bases removed from V and 0 bases from J, the gap between germline ends came to 11 bases. This CDR3 contains 16 residues. Germline V CDR1 and CDR2: SEHNR, FQNEAQ (reference sequence).

The gene calls are TRBV19 and TRBJ2-7; 12 positions agree with TRBD1. Germline CDR1 is LNHDA and CDR2 is SQIVND (reference sequence). There are 16 residues in the CDR3. J was trimmed by 5 bases and V by 4 bases; bases with no gene match: 9. CDR3: CASSTPGQGAGNEQYF. CDR3 DNA sequence: TGTGCCAGTAGTACCCCGGGACAGGGGGCAGGGAACGAGCAGTACTTC.

This clonotype was counted a few times. V and J are TRBV7-8 and TRBJ1-1, with 8 nucleotides matching TRBD1. Trimming cost V 5 bases and J 11 bases; bases outside gene matches: 7. Germline V gene sequence: CDR1 SGHVS, CDR2 FQNEAQ. The CDR3 length is 12 residues. The CDR3 is CASSGRGRTAFF. CDR3 in DNA: TGTGCCAGCAGCGGCAGGGGGCGGACGGCTTTCTTT.

The J gene is TRBJ1-1, the V gene TRBV7-3; D may be TRBD1 (5 bases). Germline loops: CDR1 SGHTA, CDR2 FQGTGA. The CDR3 is 11 residues long. Trimming pared 6 bases from V and 11 bases from J, leaving 13 bases between. The CDR3 coding sequence is TGTGCCAGCAGTGATCCCCGGGGCGCTTTCTTT. Protein sequence: CASSDPRGAFF.

As regards this clonotype: The germline gene is not matched at one end of the junction; a read error may be the cause. The chain couples TRBV24-1 to TRBJ1-2; D is possibly TRBD1 (5 bases). The CDR3 is 13 residues long. From germline, CDR1 is KGHDR and CDR2 SFDVKD. The CDR3 coding sequence is TGTGCCAGCAGTTTAAGGGACCGACGTGGCTACACCTTC. It is translated as CASSLRDRRGYTF.

This clonotype appeared a few times. DNA of the CDR3: TGTGCCATCAGAGGGACAGGGGTAAACTACGAGCAGTACTTC. This translates into CAIRGTGVNYEQYF. The chain is built from TRBV10-3 and TRBJ2-7, with TRBD1 identical over 10 bases. V trimming: 6 bases; J trimming: 3 bases; junction bases outside the gene matches: 5. Germline values: CDR1 ENHRY, CDR2 SYGVKD. The CDR3 is 14 residues long.

In this sample, this clonotype turned up a few times. This rearrangement joins TRBV14 to TRBJ2-7, with 9 bases that match TRBD1. The trim removed 1 base at V and 13 bases at J, leaving 8 bases unmatched. Germline V CDR1 and CDR2: SGHDN, FVKESK. This CDR3 has 13 amino acids. As DNA, the CDR3 is TGTGCCAGCAGCCAAGGCCGGGACAGGGATCGCTACTTC. It specifies CASSQGRDRDRYF.

This clonotype was seen more than once but under ten times. The rearrangement joins TRBV19 to TRBJ1-1; D call uncertain. The CDR3 is made up of 12 amino acids. The germline V and J ends were trimmed by 7 bases and 7 bases, with 13 bases remaining between them. Germline V lookup: CDR1 LNHDA, CDR2 SQIVND (reference sequence). The CDR3 region has the DNA TGTGCCAGTAATGAGCGGGTTGGTGAAGCTTTCTTT. It encodes CASNERVGEAFF.

This clonotype was detected many times. The chain joins TRBV6-1 to TRBJ2-2; maybe TRBD1 (6 bases). Trimming pared 8 bases from V and 5 bases from J, leaving 12 bases between. Germline V gene lookup returns CDR1 MNHNS and CDR2 SASEGT. The CDR3 consists of 13 residues. This CDR3 is CASAIQGTGELFF. The DNA for the CDR3 is TGTGCCAGCGCGATACAGGGAACCGGGGAGCTGTTTTTT.

Only a few counts were recorded for this clonotype. The chain couples TRBV2 to TRBJ2-7; no clear D. Per germline, CDR1 SNHLY and CDR2 FYNNEI. CDR3 size: 13 residues. V gave up 7 bases and J gave up 2 bases, with 12 bases separating them. Here the CDR3 reads CASKGTGTYEQYF. The CDR3 DNA sequence: TGTGCCAGCAAAGGCACTGGGACCTACGAGCAGTACTTC.

This rearrangement joins TRBV4-1 to TRBJ1-6, with D hard to call. Trimming cost V 0 bases and J 4 bases, with 7 bases left between them. Germline assignment: CDR1 MGHRA and CDR2 YSYEKL. This CDR3 region has 15 residues. This chain's CDR3 is CASSQDSKYNSPLHF. For the CDR3, the DNA is TGCGCCAGCAGCCAAGATAGCAAGTATAATTCACCCCTCCACTTT.

This clonotype was picked up a small number of times. The gene calls are TRBV25-1 and TRBJ1-1; the D gene is possibly TRBD1 (6 bases). V was pared by 5 bases and J by 0 bases, with 13 bases between. From germline, CDR1 is MGHDK and CDR2 SYGVNS. The length of the CDR3 is 15 residues. CDR3 in DNA: TGTGCCAGCAGTTCCTCCGGGACACTGAACACTGAAGCTTTCTTT. Its translation: CASSSSGTLNTEAFF.